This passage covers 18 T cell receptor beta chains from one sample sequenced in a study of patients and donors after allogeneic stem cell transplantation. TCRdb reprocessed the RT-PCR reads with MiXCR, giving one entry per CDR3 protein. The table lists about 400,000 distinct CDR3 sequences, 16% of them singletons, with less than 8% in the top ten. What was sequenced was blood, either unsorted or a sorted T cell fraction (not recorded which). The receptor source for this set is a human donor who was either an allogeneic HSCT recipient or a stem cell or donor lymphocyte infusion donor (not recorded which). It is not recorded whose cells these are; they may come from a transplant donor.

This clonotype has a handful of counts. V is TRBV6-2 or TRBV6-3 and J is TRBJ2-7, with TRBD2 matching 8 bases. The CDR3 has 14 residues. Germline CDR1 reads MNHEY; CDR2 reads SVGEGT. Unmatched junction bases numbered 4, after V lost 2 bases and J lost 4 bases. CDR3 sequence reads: CASSYAGGIYEQYF. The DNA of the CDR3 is TGTGCCAGCAGTTACGCGGGGGGCATATACGAGCAGTACTTC.

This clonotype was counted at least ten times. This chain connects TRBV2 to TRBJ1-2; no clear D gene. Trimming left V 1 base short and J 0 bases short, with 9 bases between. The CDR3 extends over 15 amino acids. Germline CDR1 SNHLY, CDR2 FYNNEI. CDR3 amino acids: CASSEVHQANYGYTF. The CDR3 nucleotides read TGTGCCAGCAGTGAAGTGCACCAAGCTAACTATGGCTACACCTTC.

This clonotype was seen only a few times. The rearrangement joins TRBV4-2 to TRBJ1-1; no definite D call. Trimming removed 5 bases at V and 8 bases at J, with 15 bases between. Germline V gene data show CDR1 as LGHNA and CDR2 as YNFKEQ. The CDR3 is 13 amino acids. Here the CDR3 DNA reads TGTGCCAGCAGCTCAAAAGATCCGGGAGAAGCTTTCTTT. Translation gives CASSSKDPGEAFF.

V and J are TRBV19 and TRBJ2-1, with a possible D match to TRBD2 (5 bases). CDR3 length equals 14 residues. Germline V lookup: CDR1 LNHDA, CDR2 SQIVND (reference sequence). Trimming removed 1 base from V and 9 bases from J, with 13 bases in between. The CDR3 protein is CASSIGTQISEQFF. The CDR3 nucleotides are TGTGCCAGTAGTATAGGGACTCAAATAAGTGAGCAGTTCTTC.

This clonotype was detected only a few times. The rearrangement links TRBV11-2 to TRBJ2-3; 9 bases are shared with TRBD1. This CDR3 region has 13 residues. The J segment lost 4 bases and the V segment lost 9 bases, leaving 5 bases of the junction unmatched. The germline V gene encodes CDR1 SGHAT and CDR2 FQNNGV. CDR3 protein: CASAGTGPDTQYF. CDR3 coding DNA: TGTGCCAGTGCCGGGACAGGGCCAGATACGCAGTATTTT.

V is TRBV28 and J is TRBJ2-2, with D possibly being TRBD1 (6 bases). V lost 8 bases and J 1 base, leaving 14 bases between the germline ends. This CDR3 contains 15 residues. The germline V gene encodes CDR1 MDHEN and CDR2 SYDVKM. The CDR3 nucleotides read TGTGCCAGCGGTTCTCCGGGACAGAACACCGGGGAGCTGTTTTTT. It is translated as CASGSPGQNTGELFF.

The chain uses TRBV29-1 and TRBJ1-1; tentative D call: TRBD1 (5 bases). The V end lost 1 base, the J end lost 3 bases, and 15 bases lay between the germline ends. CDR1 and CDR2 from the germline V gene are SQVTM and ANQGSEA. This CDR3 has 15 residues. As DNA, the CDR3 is TGCAGCGTTGAAGTTCGTCGCAGGGCAGACACTGAAGCTTTCTTT. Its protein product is CSVEVRRRADTEAFF.

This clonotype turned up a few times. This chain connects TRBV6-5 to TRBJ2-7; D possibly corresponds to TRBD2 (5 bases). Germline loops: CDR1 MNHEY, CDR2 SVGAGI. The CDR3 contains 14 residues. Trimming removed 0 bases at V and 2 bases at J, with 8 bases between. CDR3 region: CASSYSKRPYEQYF. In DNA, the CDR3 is TGTGCCAGCAGTTACTCTAAGCGGCCCTACGAGCAGTACTTC.

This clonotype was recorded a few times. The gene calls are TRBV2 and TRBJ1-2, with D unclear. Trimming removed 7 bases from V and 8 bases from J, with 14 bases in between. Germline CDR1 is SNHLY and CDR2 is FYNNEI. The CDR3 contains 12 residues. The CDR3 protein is CASNPNAAGYTF. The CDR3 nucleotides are TGTGCCAGCAACCCGAATGCAGCCGGCTACACCTTC. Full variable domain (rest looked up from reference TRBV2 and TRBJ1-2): EPEVTQTPSHQVTQMGQEVILRCVPISNHLYFYWYRQILGQKVEFLVSFYNNEISEKSEIFDDQFSVERPDGSNFTLKIRSTKLEDSAMYFCASNPNAAGYTFGSGTRLTVV.

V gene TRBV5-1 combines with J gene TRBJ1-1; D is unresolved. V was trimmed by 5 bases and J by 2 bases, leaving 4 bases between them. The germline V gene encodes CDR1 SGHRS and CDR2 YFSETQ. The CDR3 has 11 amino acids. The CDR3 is CASRSNTEAFF. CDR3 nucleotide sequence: TGCGCCAGCAGGTCTAACACTGAAGCTTTCTTT. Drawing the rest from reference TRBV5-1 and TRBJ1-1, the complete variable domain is KAGVTQTPRYLIKTRGQQVTLSCSPISGHRSVSWYQQTPGQGLQFLFEYFSETQRNKGNFPGRFSGRQFSNSRSEMNVSTLELGDSALYLCASRSNTEAFFGQGTRLTVV.

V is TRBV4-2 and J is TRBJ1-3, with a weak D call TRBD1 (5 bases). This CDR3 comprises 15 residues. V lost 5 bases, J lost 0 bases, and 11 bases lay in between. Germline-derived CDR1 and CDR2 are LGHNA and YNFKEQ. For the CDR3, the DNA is TGTGCCAGCAGCAGACAGAAGGTCTCTGGAAACACCATATATTTT. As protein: CASSRQKVSGNTIYF.

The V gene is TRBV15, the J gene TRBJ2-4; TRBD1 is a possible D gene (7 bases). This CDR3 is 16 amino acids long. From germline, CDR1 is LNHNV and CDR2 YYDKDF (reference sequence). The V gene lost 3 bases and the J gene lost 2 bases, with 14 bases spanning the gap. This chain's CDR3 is CATSSRETGPKNIQYF. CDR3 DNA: TGTGCCACCAGCAGTCGGGAGACAGGGCCCAAAAACATTCAGTACTTC.

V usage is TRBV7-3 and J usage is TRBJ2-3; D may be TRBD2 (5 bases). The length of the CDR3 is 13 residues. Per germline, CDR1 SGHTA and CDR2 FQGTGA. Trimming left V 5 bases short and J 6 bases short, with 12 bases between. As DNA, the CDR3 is TGTGCCAGCAGCAAACAGCGGTTGGATACGCAGTATTTT. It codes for CASSKQRLDTQYF.

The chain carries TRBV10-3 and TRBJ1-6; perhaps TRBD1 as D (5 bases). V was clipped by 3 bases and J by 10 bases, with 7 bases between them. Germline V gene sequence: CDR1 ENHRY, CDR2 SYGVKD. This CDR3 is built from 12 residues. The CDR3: CAISDGASPLHF. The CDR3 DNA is TGTGCCATCAGTGATGGGGCATCACCCCTCCACTTT.

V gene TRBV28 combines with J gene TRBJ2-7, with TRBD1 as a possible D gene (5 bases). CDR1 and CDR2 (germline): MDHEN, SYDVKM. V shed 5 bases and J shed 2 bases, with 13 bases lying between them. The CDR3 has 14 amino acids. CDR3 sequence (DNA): TGTGCCAGCAGTACAACAGGCGGAACCTACGAGCAGTACTTC. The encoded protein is CASSTTGGTYEQYF.

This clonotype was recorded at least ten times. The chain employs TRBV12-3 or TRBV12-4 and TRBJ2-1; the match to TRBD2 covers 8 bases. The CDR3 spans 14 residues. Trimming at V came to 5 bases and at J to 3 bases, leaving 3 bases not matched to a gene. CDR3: CASSPGGGYNEQFF. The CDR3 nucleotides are TGTGCCAGCAGTCCCGGGGGGGGCTACAATGAGCAGTTCTTC.

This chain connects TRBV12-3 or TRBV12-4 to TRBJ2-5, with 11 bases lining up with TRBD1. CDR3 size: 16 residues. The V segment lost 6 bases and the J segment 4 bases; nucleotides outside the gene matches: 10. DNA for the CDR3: TGTGCCAGCAGCCGGAGGACAGGGGGCTCGGGAGAGACCCAGTACTTC. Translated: CASSRRTGGSGETQYF.

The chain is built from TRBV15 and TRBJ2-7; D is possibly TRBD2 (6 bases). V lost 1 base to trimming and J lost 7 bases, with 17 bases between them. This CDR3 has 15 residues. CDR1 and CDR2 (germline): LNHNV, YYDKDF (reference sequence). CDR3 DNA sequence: TGTGCCACCAGCAGAGCTCGGAGTGGGACTTCTGAGCAGTACTTC. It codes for CATSRARSGTSEQYF. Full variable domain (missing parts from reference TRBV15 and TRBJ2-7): DAMVIQNPRYQVTQFGKPVTLSCSQTLNHNVMYWYQQKSSQAPKLLFHYYDKDFNNEADTPDNFQSRRPNTSFCFLDIRSPGLGDTAMYLCATSRARSGTSEQYFGPGTRLTVT.